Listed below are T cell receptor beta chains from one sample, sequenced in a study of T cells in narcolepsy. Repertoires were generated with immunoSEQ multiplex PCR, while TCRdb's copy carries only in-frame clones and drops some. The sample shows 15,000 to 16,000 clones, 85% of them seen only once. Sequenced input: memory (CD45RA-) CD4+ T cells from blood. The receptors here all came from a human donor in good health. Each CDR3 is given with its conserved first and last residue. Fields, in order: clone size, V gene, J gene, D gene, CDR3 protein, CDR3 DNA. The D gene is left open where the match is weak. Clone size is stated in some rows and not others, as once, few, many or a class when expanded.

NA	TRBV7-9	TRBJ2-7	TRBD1	CASSVQQGAGYEQYF	TGTGCCAGCAGCGTCCAACAGGGGGCGGGGTACGAGCAGTACTTC
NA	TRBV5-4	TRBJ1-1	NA	CASSFDSLNTEAFF	TGTGCCAGCAGCTTCGACAGCCTGAACACTGAAGCTTTCTTT
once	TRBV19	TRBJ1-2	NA	CASSIYTRGYTF	TGTGCCAGTAGTATATACACCCGTGGCTACACCTTC
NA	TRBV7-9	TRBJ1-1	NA	CASSLSGGNTEAFF	TGTGCCAGCAGCTTATCTGGGGGGAACACTGAAGCTTTCTTT
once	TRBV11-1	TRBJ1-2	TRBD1	CASSRGQLTNYGYTF	TGTGCCAGCAGCCGGGGACAGCTAACTAACTATGGCTACACCTTC
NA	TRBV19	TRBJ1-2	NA	CASSLGGNSYGYTF	TGTGCCAGTAGTCTGGGGGGGAACTCCTATGGCTACACCTTC
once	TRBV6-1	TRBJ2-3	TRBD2	CASGRGSSTDTQYF	TGTGCCAGCGGGAGGGGTTCCAGCACAGATACGCAGTATTTT
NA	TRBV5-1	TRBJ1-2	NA	CASSLSGGGYTF	TGCGCCAGCAGCTTGTCCGGCGGTGGCTACACCTTC
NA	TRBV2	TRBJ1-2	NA	CASSRATENYGYTF	TGTGCCAGCTCTAGGGCGACAGAAAACTATGGCTACACCTTC
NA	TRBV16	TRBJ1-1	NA	CAGSPLRPMDTEAFF	TGTGCCGGCAGCCCGCTCCGACCGATGGACACTGAAGCTTTCTTT
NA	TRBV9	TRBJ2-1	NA	CASSVRQGVWDEQFF	TGTGCCAGCAGCGTAAGGCAGGGAGTTTGGGATGAGCAGTTCTTC
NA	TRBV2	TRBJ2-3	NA	CATLFDLSRTDTQYF	TGTGCCACCTTATTCGACCTATCCCGCACAGATACGCAGTATTTT
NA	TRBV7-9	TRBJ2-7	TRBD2	CASSRLAGAPYEQYF	TGTGCCAGCAGTCGGCTAGCGGGGGCCCCCTACGAGCAGTACTTC
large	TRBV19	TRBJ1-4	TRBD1	CASSWDSSNEKLFF	TGTGCCAGTAGTTGGGACAGCTCTAATGAAAAACTGTTTTTT